This TCR beta chain derives from a study of blood T cell repertoires in COVID-19. Turning to the study itself: In each case, the material was cDNA or gDNA derived from T cells, B-cell-depleted T cells, or PBMCs.

The germline CDR1 and CDR2 sequences are WNHNN and SYGVQD (reference sequence). The length of the CDR3 is 15 residues. V was trimmed by 2 bases and J by 3 bases, leaving 11 bases between them. Measured with immunoSEQ multiplex PCR; TCRdb has only the in-frame clones, and not every one. Found here are 350,000 to 450,000 clones, roughly nine tenths of them singletons; the top ten hold around 0.86%. This clone came up a few times. Adults between roughly 18 and 89 years of age took part from about 24 US areas. Grouping used clinical history reported by participants in a survey and questionnaire. No more than 2 weeks before study entry, exposed participants had met a case of COVID-19.

Sequencing was carried out using PBMCs or T cells enriched from blood (not recorded which). The sequence was obtained from a woman in her thirties or forties who had been exposed to COVID-19. This sequence joins TRBV10-1 and TRBJ2-1; no definite D call. The CDR3: CASSEGRVIYNEQFF. CDR3 DNA sequence: TGCGCCAGCAGTGAGGGTAGAGTCATCTACAATGAGCAGTTCTTC.